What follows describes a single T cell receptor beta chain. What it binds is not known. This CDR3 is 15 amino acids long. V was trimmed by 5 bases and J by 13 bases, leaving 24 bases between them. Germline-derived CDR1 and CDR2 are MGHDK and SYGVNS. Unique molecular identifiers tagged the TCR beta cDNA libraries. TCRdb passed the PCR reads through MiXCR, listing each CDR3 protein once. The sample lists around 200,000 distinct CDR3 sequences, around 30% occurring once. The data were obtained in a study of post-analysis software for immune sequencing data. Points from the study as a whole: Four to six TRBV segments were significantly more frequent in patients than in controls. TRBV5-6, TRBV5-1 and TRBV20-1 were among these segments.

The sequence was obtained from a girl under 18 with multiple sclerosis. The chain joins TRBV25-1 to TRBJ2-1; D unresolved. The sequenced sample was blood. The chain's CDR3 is CASSKNSPPQETQFF. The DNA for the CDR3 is TGTGCCAGCAGTAAAAACAGCCCGCCCCAAGAGACCCAGTTCTTC. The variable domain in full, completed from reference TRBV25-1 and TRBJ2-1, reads EADIYQTPRYLVIGTGKKITLECSQTMGHDKMYWYQQDPGMELHLIHYSYGVNSTEKGDLSSESTVSRIRTEHFPLTLESARPSHTSQYLCASSKNSPPQETQFFGPGTRLTVL.